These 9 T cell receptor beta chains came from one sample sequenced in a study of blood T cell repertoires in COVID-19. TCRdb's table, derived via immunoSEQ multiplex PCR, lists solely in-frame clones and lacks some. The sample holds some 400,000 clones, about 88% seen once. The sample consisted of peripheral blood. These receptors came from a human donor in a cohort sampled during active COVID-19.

CDR3 sequence (DNA): TGTGCCAGTAGCGAAGAGGGCCTCCTGAATGAGCAGTTCTTC. Translating it yields CASSEEGLLNEQFF. J is TRBJ2-1 and V is TRBV19; a possible D gene is TRBD2 (5 bases). Trimming stripped 6 bases from V and 7 bases from J, with 16 bases between. Germline values: CDR1 LNHDA, CDR2 SQIVND (reference sequence). The CDR3 is 14 amino acids.

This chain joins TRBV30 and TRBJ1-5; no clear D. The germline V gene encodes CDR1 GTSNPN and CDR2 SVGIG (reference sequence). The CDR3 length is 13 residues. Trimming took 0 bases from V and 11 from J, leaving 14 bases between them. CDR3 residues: CAWSVGGFVSQHF. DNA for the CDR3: TGTGCCTGGAGTGTAGGCGGTTTTGTCTCCCAGCATTTT.

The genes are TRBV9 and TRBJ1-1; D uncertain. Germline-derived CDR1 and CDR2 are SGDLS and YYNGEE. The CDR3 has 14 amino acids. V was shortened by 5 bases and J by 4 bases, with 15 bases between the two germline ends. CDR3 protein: CASSPVPQATEAFF. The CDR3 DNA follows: TGTGCCAGCAGTCCAGTCCCCCAGGCCACTGAAGCTTTCTTT.

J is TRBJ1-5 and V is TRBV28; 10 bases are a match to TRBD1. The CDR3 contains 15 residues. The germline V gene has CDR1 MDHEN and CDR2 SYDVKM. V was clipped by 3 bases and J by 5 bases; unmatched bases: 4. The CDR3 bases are TGTGCCAGCAGTTTGAGTGACAGGGGGCATCAGCCCCAGCATTTT. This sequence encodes CASSLSDRGHQPQHF.

CDR3 sequence: CASGRREGPSDEQFF. The CDR3, as DNA: TGTGCCAGCGGGAGGCGGGAGGGCCCCTCGGATGAGCAGTTCTTC. The V call is TRBV2, the J call TRBJ2-1, with 9 nucleotides matching TRBD2. After removal of 8 bases from V and 8 bases from J, the junction contained 13 bases not matched to a gene. The germline gives CDR1 SNHLY, CDR2 FYNNEI. This CDR3 has 15 amino acids.

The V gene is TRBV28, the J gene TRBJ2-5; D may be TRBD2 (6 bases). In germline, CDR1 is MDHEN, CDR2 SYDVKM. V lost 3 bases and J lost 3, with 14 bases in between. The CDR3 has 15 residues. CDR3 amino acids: CASSFVGSGEETQYF. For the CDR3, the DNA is TGTGCCAGCAGTTTCGTTGGTAGCGGTGAAGAGACCCAGTACTTC.

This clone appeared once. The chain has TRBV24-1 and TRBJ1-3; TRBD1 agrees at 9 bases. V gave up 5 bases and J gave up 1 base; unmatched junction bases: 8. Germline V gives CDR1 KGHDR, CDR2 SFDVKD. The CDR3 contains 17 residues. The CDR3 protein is CATSVTDRGRSGNTIYF. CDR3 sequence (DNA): TGTGCCACCAGTGTCACGGACAGGGGAAGGTCTGGAAACACCATATATTTT.

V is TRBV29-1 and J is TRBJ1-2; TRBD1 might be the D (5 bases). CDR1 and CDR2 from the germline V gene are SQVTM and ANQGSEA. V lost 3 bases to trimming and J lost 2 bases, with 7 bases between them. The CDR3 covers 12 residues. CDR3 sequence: CSVDRANYGYTF. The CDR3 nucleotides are TGCAGCGTTGACAGGGCGAACTATGGCTACACCTTC.

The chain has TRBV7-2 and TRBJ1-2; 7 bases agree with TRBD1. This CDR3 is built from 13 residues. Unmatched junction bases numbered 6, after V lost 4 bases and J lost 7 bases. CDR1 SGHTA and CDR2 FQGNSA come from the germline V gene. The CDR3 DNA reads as TGTGCCAGCAGCTCTCTGACAGGGCTTGGCTACACCTTC. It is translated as CASSSLTGLGYTF.